Following are 32 T cell receptor beta chains from one sample sequenced in a study of blood T cell repertoires in COVID-19. TCRdb's copy holds only in-frame clones and misses some; the assay was immunoSEQ multiplex PCR. The repertoire holds 100,000 or so clones, 80% to 90% seen once, with approximately 2.6% in the top ten. The sequenced sample consisted of PBMCs or T cells enriched from blood (not recorded which). The receptors shown here come from a woman in her fifties or sixties who had recovered from COVID-19.

The rearrangement links TRBV7-2 to TRBJ1-1, with TRBD1 identical over 10 bases. The CDR3 totals 14 residues. Germline trimming cut 8 bases from V and 4 bases from J; bases unmatched to any gene: 7. CDR1 and CDR2 (germline): SGHTA, FQGNSA. DNA for the CDR3: TGTGCCAGCGGACAGACAGGGGGCGTCACTGAAGCTTTCTTT. This sequence encodes CASGQTGGVTEAFF.

A single count supports this clone. This chain joins TRBV28 and TRBJ2-7, with 10 bases aligning to TRBD1. The junction had 5 bases not matched to a gene; V was cut back by 2 bases and J by 4 bases. Germline V CDR1 and CDR2: MDHEN, SYDVKM. The CDR3 is 15 amino acids. CDR3 DNA sequence: TGTGCCAGCAGTTTAGAGGGACAGGGGAATTACGAGCAGTACTTC. This gives the protein CASSLEGQGNYEQYF.

This clone was found a few times. J is TRBJ2-5 and V is TRBV30, with 8 bases identical to TRBD2. The CDR3 consists of 18 residues. Germline-derived CDR1 and CDR2 are GTSNPN and SVGIG (reference sequence). Trimming removed 1 base from V and 2 bases from J; junction bases left unmatched: 15. The CDR3, as DNA: TGTGCCTGGAGTGGGTATTTAAGTCTAACTAGCGGACAAGAGACCCAGTACTTC. Encoded protein: CAWSGYLSLTSGQETQYF. Complete variable domain (other parts from reference TRBV30 and TRBJ2-5): SQTIHQWPATLVQPVGSPLSLECTVEGTSNPNLYWYRQAAGRGLQLLFYSVGIGQISSEVPQNLSASRPQDRQFILSSKKLLLSDSGFYLCAWSGYLSLTSGQETQYFGPGTRLLVL.

The chain couples TRBV5-1 to TRBJ2-3; TRBD2 matches 8 bases. This CDR3 has 16 amino acids. CDR1 and CDR2 (germline): SGHRS, YFSETQ. J gave up 5 bases and V 0 bases, and 8 bases lay outside the gene matches. CDR3 loop: CASSLELAGLGDTQYF. In nucleotides, the CDR3 is TGCGCCAGCAGCTTGGAGCTGGCGGGACTAGGAGATACGCAGTATTTT.

V usage is TRBV7-8 and J usage is TRBJ1-6; tentative D call: TRBD1 (5 bases). From germline, CDR1 is SGHVS and CDR2 FQNEAQ. V lost 1 base and J lost 5, with 6 bases in between. CDR3 length equals 14 residues. The CDR3 spells CASSLGGDNSPLHF. In DNA form, the CDR3 reads TGTGCCAGCAGCTTAGGGGGGGATAATTCACCCCTCCACTTT.

The rearrangement uses TRBV5-4 and TRBJ2-7, with 7 nucleotides matching TRBD1. The junction had 2 bases not matched to a gene; V was cut back by 4 bases and J by 1 base. The germline V gene encodes CDR1 SGHNT and CDR2 YYREEE (reference sequence). The CDR3 consists of 13 residues. The CDR3 is CASSARGSYEQYF. CDR3 DNA sequence: TGTGCCAGCAGCGCCAGGGGGTCCTACGAGCAGTACTTC.

The chain couples TRBV4-1 to TRBJ2-1; 9 nucleotides align to TRBD2. This CDR3 spans 16 amino acids. The junction had 5 bases not matched to a gene; V was cut back by 3 bases and J by 2 bases. Per the germline V gene, CDR1 is MGHRA and CDR2 is YSYEKL. CDR3 nucleotide sequence: TGCGCCAGCAGCCAGACTAGCGGATGGGCCTACAATGAGCAGTTCTTC. Translating gives CASSQTSGWAYNEQFF.

The V gene is TRBV5-1, the J gene TRBJ2-1; 9 positions match TRBD1. With V trimmed by 4 bases and J by 6 bases, 2 bases remained unmatched. Germline V gene sequence: CDR1 SGHRS, CDR2 YFSETQ. CDR3 length equals 13 residues. The chain's CDR3 is CASSQTGGNEQFF. The CDR3 DNA sequence: TGCGCCAGCAGCCAGACAGGGGGCAATGAGCAGTTCTTC.

The rearrangement links TRBV5-6 to TRBJ2-3; D perhaps matches TRBD2 (5 bases). The CDR3 loop spans 12 amino acids. From germline, CDR1 is SGHDT and CDR2 YYEEEE. Trimming cost V 4 bases and J 9 bases, with 12 bases left between them. Here the CDR3 reads CASSPAGGTQYF. The CDR3 bases are TGTGCCAGCAGCCCTGCCGGAGGAACGCAGTATTTT.

V gene TRBV7-6 combines with J gene TRBJ1-1; possible D gene TRBD1, 6 bases. Germline V gives CDR1 SGHVS, CDR2 FNYEAQ. Deletions cut 4 bases from V and 5 bases from J, with 14 bases between. The CDR3 is 14 residues long. In nucleotides, the CDR3 is TGTGCCAGCAGCTCGCATAAGGGGGTAACTGAAGCTTTCTTT. Translating gives CASSSHKGVTEAFF.

V gene TRBV5-1 combines with J gene TRBJ2-3, with D tentatively TRBD1 (6 bases). In germline, CDR1 is SGHRS, CDR2 YFSETQ. Trimming cost V 3 bases and J 2 bases, with 16 bases left between them. There are 16 residues in the CDR3. CDR3 residues: CASSYFPGQNTDTQYF. CDR3 bases: TGCGCCAGCAGCTACTTCCCTGGACAGAACACAGATACGCAGTATTTT.

The chain uses TRBV6-1 and TRBJ2-7; TRBD1 aligns across 10 bases. The V and J ends lost 2 bases and 4 bases, in that order; junction bases with no gene match: 8. The CDR3 is made up of 16 amino acids. The germline V gene has CDR1 MNHNS and CDR2 SASEGT. CDR3 DNA sequence: TGTGCCAGCAGTGAATTTGCGGGACAGGGGTGGTACGAGCAGTACTTC. Translated, it gives CASSEFAGQGWYEQYF.

The chain has TRBV5-1 and TRBJ2-5; 7 bases agree with TRBD1. This CDR3 contains 15 residues. V dropped 4 bases and J dropped 7; count of bases not matched to a gene: 13. CDR1 is SGHRS, CDR2 YFSETQ, per germline. CDR3 bases: TGCGCCAGCAGCCCCCGACAGGGAGACCTGGGGACCCAGTACTTC. Translated, it gives CASSPRQGDLGTQYF.

The CDR3 sequence is CASSETSGNHEQFF. In nucleotides, the CDR3 is TGTGCCAGCAGTGAGACTAGCGGGAACCATGAGCAGTTCTTC. This chain connects TRBV2 to TRBJ2-1; 11 bases align to TRBD2. The germline CDR1 and CDR2 sequences are SNHLY and FYNNEI. The CDR3 covers 14 residues. V dropped 3 bases and J dropped 8; count of bases not matched to a gene: 3.

V usage is TRBV11-2 and J usage is TRBJ1-3; D unresolved. Germline lookup yields CDR1 SGHAT and CDR2 FQNNGV. The ends were cut back, 1 base at V and 3 bases at J, with 7 bases in the middle. The CDR3 has 14 residues. CDR3 sequence reads: CASSLATFGNTIYF. The DNA of the CDR3 is TGTGCCAGCAGCTTAGCAACATTTGGAAACACCATATATTTT.

The CDR3 here is CASSSGRGLTEAFF. CDR3 bases: TGTGCCAGCAGCTCCGGGAGGGGGCTCACTGAAGCTTTCTTT. The rearrangement uses TRBV5-6 and TRBJ1-1; 7 nucleotides align to TRBD1. Trimming took 3 bases from V and 4 from J; bases not matched to a gene: 6. This CDR3 spans 14 amino acids. CDR1 and CDR2 from the germline V gene are SGHDT and YYEEEE.

This clone appeared a few times. The CDR3 nucleotides read TGTGCCAGCAGCACGGGGGTCACCGGGGAGCTGTTTTTT. This translates into CASSTGVTGELFF. This rearrangement joins TRBV7-9 to TRBJ2-2; weak D call: TRBD2 (6 bases). V was cut by 5 bases and J by 4 bases, with 8 bases left in between. Germline CDR1 reads SEHNR; CDR2 reads FQNEAQ (reference sequence). There are 13 residues in the CDR3.

The chain uses TRBV25-1 and TRBJ2-2, with D possibly being TRBD1 (7 bases). Germline CDR1 is MGHDK and CDR2 is SYGVNS. The CDR3 sequence is 16 residues long. The V gene lost 6 bases and the J gene lost 4 bases, with 18 bases spanning the gap. The DNA for the CDR3 is TGTGCCAGCAGGGGGACCGGGACAGCGGGCACCGGGGAGCTGTTTTTT. The encoded protein is CASRGTGTAGTGELFF.

The chain combines TRBV4-1 with TRBJ2-5; 7 positions match TRBD2. Trimming cost V 2 bases and J 5 bases; bases outside gene matches: 5. The CDR3 is 14 residues long. The V gene's germline CDR1 is MGHRA and CDR2 YSYEKL. Written as DNA, the CDR3 is TGCGCCAGCAGCCAACAGGGAGGGAGGGAGACCCAGTACTTC. Protein sequence: CASSQQGGRETQYF.

This chain connects TRBV28 to TRBJ1-1; 9 bases fit TRBD1. CDR1 is MDHEN, CDR2 SYDVKM, per germline. The CDR3 runs to 14 residues. The junction had 5 bases not matched to a gene; V was cut back by 4 bases and J by 5 bases. Here the CDR3 DNA reads TGTGCCAGCAGTTACAGGGGGCGCGGTACTGAAGCTTTCTTT. The encoded protein is CASSYRGRGTEAFF.

The J gene is TRBJ1-4, the V gene TRBV27, with D unresolved. Germline CDR1 reads MNHEY; CDR2 reads SMNVEV (reference sequence). The CDR3 loop spans 13 amino acids. The V and J ends lost 3 bases and 7 bases respectively, with 9 bases between them. CDR3 amino acids: CASSLAVSEKLFF. The CDR3 region has the DNA TGTGCCAGCAGTTTGGCGGTTTCTGAAAAACTGTTTTTT. The full variable domain, rest sourced from reference TRBV27 and TRBJ1-4, is EAQVTQNPRYLITVTGKKLTVTCSQNMNHEYMSWYRQDPGLGLRQIYYSMNVEVTDKGDVPEGYKVSRKEKRNFPLILESPSPNQTSLYFCASSLAVSEKLFFGSGTQLSVL.

The rearrangement links TRBV11-3 to TRBJ1-1; the D is unclear. V dropped 1 base and J dropped 0 bases, with 6 bases sitting between them. The CDR3 extends over 14 amino acids. Germline V gene lookup returns CDR1 SGHNT and CDR2 YENEEA. CDR3 bases: TGTGCCAGCAGCTTAGGCAGTCTGAACACTGAAGCTTTCTTT. Its protein is CASSLGSLNTEAFF.

The rearrangement joins TRBV29-1 to TRBJ2-3; D may be TRBD2 (5 bases). V was trimmed by 6 bases and J by 2 bases, leaving 12 bases between them. CDR3 length equals 13 residues. CDR1 and CDR2 from the germline V gene are SQVTM and ANQGSEA. DNA for the CDR3: TGCAGCGTGAGCGGTACCCCCACAGATACGCAGTATTTT. Its protein is CSVSGTPTDTQYF.

This clone is a singleton in its sample. The chain links TRBV4-1 to TRBJ2-7; a possible D gene is TRBD1 (7 bases). Per germline, CDR1 MGHRA and CDR2 YSYEKL. The CDR3 sequence is 15 residues long. Deletions cut 4 bases from V and 2 bases from J, with 15 bases between. The CDR3 bases are TGCGCCAGCAGCCGACAGGGACTGGGGACCTACGAGCAGTACTTC. Protein sequence: CASSRQGLGTYEQYF.

The chain has TRBV10-1 and TRBJ1-1; possible D gene TRBD1, 5 bases. Germline V lookup: CDR1 WNHNN, CDR2 SYGVQD (reference sequence). The V end lost 8 bases, the J end lost 3 bases, and 13 bases lay between the germline ends. CDR3 length equals 13 residues. The DNA for the CDR3 is TGCGCCAGCCCGCACGAAGGGGACACTGAAGCTTTCTTT. Encoded protein: CASPHEGDTEAFF.

The chain is built from TRBV6-5 and TRBJ2-7, with 12 bases identical to TRBD1. The CDR3 is 16 residues long. V dropped 0 bases and J dropped 3; count of bases not matched to a gene: 3. CDR1 is MNHEY, CDR2 SVGAGI, per germline. CDR3 protein: CASSYSGTGGVYEQYF. Written as DNA, the CDR3 is TGTGCCAGCAGTTACTCCGGGACAGGGGGCGTCTACGAGCAGTACTTC.

The V and J genes are TRBV24-1 and TRBJ2-3; D is possibly TRBD2 (5 bases). Germline V CDR1 and CDR2: KGHDR, SFDVKD. The CDR3 totals 16 residues. V lost 4 bases to trimming and J lost 1 base, with 14 bases between them. The CDR3 loop is CATSDLAFAGTDTQYF. DNA for the CDR3: TGTGCCACCAGTGACCTAGCTTTCGCGGGCACAGATACGCAGTATTTT.

DNA of the CDR3: TGTGCCAGCAGTTGGACTATACTGGGGACCCAGTACTTC. It translates to CASSWTILGTQYF. The chain has TRBV6-5 and TRBJ2-5, with a tentative D call TRBD2 (6 bases). Trimming removed 4 bases from V and 7 bases from J, with 13 bases in between. The CDR3 covers 13 residues. Germline V gene sequence: CDR1 MNHEY, CDR2 SVGAGI.

The rearrangement links TRBV28 to TRBJ1-5, with a possible D match to TRBD1 (5 bases). The CDR3 contains 15 residues. CDR1 is MDHEN, CDR2 SYDVKM, per germline. V was clipped by 0 bases and J by 6 bases, with 12 bases between them. CDR3 in amino acids: CASSLWGQGGQPQHF. The DNA of the CDR3 is TGTGCCAGCAGTTTATGGGGCCAGGGAGGTCAGCCCCAGCATTTT.

This rearrangement joins TRBV9 to TRBJ2-3, with D unresolved. The CDR3 has 12 amino acids. V lost 7 bases and J 2 bases, leaving 8 bases between the germline ends. Germline V gene lookup returns CDR1 SGDLS and CDR2 YYNGEE. As DNA, the CDR3 is TGTGCCAGCGCCAAAGCCACAGATACGCAGTATTTT. It yields the protein CASAKATDTQYF.

The rearrangement links TRBV5-1 to TRBJ1-5, with a tentative D call TRBD1 (6 bases). CDR1 and CDR2 (germline): SGHRS, YFSETQ. The V end lost 0 bases, the J end lost 5 bases, and 12 bases lay between the germline ends. The CDR3 consists of 15 residues. CDR3 DNA sequence: TGCGCCAGCAGCTTGGATCAGGGGTCGGATCAGCCCCAGCATTTT. This encodes CASSLDQGSDQPQHF.

This chain connects TRBV2 to TRBJ1-3; D possibly corresponds to TRBD1 (5 bases). The germline gives CDR1 SNHLY, CDR2 FYNNEI. This CDR3 has 16 residues. V dropped 5 bases and J dropped 0 bases, with 14 bases sitting between them. For the CDR3, the DNA is TGTGCCAGCAGTCCACCGGGACTTAGCTCTGGAAACACCATATATTTT. Translating gives CASSPPGLSSGNTIYF. Full variable domain (missing parts from reference TRBV2 and TRBJ1-3): EPEVTQTPSHQVTQMGQEVILRCVPISNHLYFYWYRQILGQKVEFLVSFYNNEISEKSEIFDDQFSVERPDGSNFTLKIRSTKLEDSAMYFCASSPPGLSSGNTIYFGEGSWLTVV.